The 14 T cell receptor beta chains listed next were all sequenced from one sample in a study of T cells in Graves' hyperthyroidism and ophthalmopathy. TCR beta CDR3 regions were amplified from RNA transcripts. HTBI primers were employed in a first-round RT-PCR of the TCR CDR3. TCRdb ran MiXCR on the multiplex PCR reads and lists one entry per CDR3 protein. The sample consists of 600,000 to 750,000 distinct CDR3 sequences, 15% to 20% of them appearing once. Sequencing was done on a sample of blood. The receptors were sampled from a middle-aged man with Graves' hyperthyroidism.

The CDR3: CSARGLAGENGGELFF. CDR3 sequence (DNA): TGCAGTGCTAGAGGACTAGCGGGAGAAAACGGCGGGGAGCTGTTTTTT. The chain links TRBV20-1 to TRBJ2-2; 12 bases agree with TRBD2. With V trimmed by 1 base and J by 7 bases, 7 bases remained unmatched. The CDR3 is made up of 16 amino acids. Per germline, CDR1 DFQATT and CDR2 SNEGSKA (reference sequence).

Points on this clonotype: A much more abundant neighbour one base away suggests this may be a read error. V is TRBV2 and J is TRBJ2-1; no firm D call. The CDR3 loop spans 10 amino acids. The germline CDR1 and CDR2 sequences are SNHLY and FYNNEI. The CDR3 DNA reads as TGTGCCAGCAATGTGGATGAGAAGTTCTTC. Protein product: CASNVDEKFF.

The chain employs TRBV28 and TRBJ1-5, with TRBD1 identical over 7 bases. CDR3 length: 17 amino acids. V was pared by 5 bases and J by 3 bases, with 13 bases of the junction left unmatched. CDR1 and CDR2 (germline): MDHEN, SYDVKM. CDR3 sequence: CASSQPNLGQLNQPQHF. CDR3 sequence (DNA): TGTGCCAGCAGTCAACCTAACCTGGGACAGCTCAATCAGCCCCAGCATTTT.

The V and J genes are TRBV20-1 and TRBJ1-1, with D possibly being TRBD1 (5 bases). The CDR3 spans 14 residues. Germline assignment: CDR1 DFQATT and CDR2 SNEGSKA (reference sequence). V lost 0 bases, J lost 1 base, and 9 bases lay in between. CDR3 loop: CSARDYGGNTEAFF. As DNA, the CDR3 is TGCAGTGCTAGAGATTACGGGGGGAACACTGAAGCTTTCTTT.

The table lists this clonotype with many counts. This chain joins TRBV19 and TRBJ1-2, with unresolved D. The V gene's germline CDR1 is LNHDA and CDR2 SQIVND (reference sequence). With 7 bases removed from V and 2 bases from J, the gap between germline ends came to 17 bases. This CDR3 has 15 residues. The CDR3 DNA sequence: TGTGCCAGTACTGATTTGCGGGGAATAAACTATGGCTACACCTTC. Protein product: CASTDLRGINYGYTF.

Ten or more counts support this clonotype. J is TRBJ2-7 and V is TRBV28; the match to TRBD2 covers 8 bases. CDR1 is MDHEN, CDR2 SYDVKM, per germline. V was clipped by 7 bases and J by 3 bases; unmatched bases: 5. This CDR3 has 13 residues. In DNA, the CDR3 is TGTGCCAGCAAAGGCGGGGGGAACTACGAGCAGTACTTC. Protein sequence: CASKGGGNYEQYF.

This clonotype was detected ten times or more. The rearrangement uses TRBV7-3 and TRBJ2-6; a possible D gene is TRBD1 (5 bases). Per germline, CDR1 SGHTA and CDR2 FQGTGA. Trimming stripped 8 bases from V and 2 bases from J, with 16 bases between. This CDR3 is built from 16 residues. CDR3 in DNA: TGTGCCAGCGGACCGAAACTGGGGCCTGGGGCCAACGTCCTGACTTTC. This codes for CASGPKLGPGANVLTF.

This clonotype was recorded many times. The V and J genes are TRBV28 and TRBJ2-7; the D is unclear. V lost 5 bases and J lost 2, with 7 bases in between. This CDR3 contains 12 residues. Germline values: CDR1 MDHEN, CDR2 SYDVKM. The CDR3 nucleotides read TGTGCCAGCAGTCAGTCTACCTACGAGCAGTACTTC. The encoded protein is CASSQSTYEQYF.

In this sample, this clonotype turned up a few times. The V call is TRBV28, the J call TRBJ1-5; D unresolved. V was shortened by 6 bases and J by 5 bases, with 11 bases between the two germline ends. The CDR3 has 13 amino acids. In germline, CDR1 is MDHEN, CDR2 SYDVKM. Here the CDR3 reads CASSNMFYQPQHF. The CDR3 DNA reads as TGTGCCAGCAGCAATATGTTCTATCAGCCCCAGCATTTT.

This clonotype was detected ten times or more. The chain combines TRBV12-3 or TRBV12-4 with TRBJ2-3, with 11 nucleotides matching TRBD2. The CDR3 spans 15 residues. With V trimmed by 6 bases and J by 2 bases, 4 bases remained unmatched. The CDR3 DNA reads TGTGCCAGCAGACTAGCGGGGGCGGACACAGATACGCAGTATTTT. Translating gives CASRLAGADTDTQYF.

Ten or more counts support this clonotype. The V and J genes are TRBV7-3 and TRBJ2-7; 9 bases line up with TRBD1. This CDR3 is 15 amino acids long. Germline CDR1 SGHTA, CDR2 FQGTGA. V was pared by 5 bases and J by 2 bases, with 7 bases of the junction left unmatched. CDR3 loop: CASSPSGTGPYEQYF. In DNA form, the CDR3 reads TGTGCCAGCAGCCCCTCAGGGACAGGGCCCTACGAGCAGTACTTC.

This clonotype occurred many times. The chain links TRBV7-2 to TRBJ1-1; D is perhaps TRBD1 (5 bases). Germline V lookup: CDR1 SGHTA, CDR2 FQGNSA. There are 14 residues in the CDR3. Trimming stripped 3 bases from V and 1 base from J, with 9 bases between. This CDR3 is CASSFRTRNTEAFF. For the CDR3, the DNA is TGTGCCAGCAGCTTCAGGACAAGGAACACTGAAGCTTTCTTT.

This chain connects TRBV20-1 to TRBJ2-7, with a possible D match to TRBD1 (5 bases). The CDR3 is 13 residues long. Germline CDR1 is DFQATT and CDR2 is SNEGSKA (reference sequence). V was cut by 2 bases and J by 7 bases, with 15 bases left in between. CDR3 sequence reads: CSARKDTPGEQYF. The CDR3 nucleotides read TGCAGTGCTAGAAAGGACACCCCTGGAGAGCAGTACTTC.

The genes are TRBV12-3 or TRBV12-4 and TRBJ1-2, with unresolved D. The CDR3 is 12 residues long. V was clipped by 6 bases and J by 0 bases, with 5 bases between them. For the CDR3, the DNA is TGTGCCAGCAGAGGACCTAACTATGGCTACACCTTC. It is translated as CASRGPNYGYTF.